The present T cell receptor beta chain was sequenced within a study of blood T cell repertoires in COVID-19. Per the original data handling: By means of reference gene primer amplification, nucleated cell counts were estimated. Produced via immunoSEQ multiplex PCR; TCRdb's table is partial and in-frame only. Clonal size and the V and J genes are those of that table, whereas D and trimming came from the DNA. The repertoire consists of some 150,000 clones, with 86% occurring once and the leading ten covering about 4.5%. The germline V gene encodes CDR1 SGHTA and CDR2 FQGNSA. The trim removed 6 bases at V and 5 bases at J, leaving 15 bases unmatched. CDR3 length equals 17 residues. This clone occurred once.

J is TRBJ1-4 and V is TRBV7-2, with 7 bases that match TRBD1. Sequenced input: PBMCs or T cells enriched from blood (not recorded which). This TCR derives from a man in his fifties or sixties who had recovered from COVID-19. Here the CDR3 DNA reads TGTGCCAGCAGTCCTCATGAACAGGGGTCATTAAATGAAAAACTGTTTTTT. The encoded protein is CASSPHEQGSLNEKLFF.